The 21 T cell receptor beta chains reported below all come from one sample, sequenced in a study of OX40 agonist ivuxolimab in advanced cancers. Measured with immunoSEQ multiplex PCR; TCRdb has only the in-frame clones, and not every one. The table records about 95,000 clones, roughly nine tenths of them present only once. Sequencing was performed on CD4+ or CD8+ T cells sorted from blood, taken in a trial of the OX40 agonist ivuxolimab. The receptors were gathered from an adult with an advanced solid tumor such as melanoma, head and neck, liver or kidney cancer.

The genes are TRBV29-1 and TRBJ2-1; D ambiguous. V was cut by 1 base and J by 6 bases, with 7 bases left in between. CDR3 size: 12 residues. The germline V gene has CDR1 SQVTM and CDR2 ANQGSEA. The DNA for the CDR3 is TGCAGCGTTGAAGTGAAGGTCAATGAGCAGTTCTTC. Encoded protein: CSVEVKVNEQFF.

In its sample, this clone was seen once. DNA for the CDR3: TGCGCCACTGGAAATGGTGAGACCCAGTACTTC. Translation gives CATGNGETQYF. The genes are TRBV10-1 and TRBJ2-5, with D uncertain. V gave up 10 bases and J gave up 5 bases, with 11 bases separating them. The germline CDR1 and CDR2 sequences are WNHNN and SYGVQD (reference sequence). The CDR3 contains 11 residues.

V gene TRBV5-1 combines with J gene TRBJ2-3; D is unclear. Germline assignment: CDR1 SGHRS and CDR2 YFSETQ. V was cut by 2 bases and J by 0 bases, with 13 bases left in between. The CDR3 covers 16 residues. The CDR3 sequence: CASSLALTTSTDTQYF. The CDR3 bases are TGCGCCAGCAGCTTAGCTCTGACGACTAGCACAGATACGCAGTATTTT.

This chain links TRBV28 with TRBJ2-3, with D hard to call. This CDR3 is 13 amino acids long. V was cut by 2 bases and J by 5 bases, with 8 bases left in between. The V gene's germline CDR1 is MDHEN and CDR2 SYDVKM. This chain's CDR3 is CASSLPLGDTQYF. The CDR3 DNA follows: TGTGCCAGCAGTTTACCCCTAGGAGATACGCAGTATTTT.

V gene TRBV28 combines with J gene TRBJ2-7; D might be TRBD1 or TRBD2, each matching 5 bases. V shed 7 bases and J shed 3 bases, with 13 bases lying between them. Germline CDR1 reads MDHEN; CDR2 reads SYDVKM. The CDR3 has 13 residues. This chain's CDR3 is CASTLSGSYEQYF. The DNA of the CDR3 is TGTGCCAGCACCCTCTCAGGGAGCTACGAGCAGTACTTC.

This chain joins TRBV7-3 and TRBJ2-1; possible D gene TRBD1, 5 bases. This CDR3 has 15 amino acids. Per the germline V gene, CDR1 is SGHTA and CDR2 is FQGTGA. The V and J ends lost 5 bases and 8 bases respectively, with 19 bases between them. CDR3 region: CASSVIDSLADEQFF. The CDR3 DNA is TGTGCCAGCAGCGTAATAGACAGTTTAGCAGATGAGCAGTTCTTC. The full variable domain, with the rest looked up from reference TRBV7-3 and TRBJ2-1, is GAGVSQTPSNKVTEKGKYVELRCDPISGHTALYWYRQSLGQGPEFLIYFQGTGAADDSGLPNDRFFAVRPEGSVSTLKIQRTERGDSAVYLCASSVIDSLADEQFFGPGTRLTVL.

This chain links TRBV23-1 with TRBJ2-7, with 8 bases matching TRBD1. TRBV23-1 belongs to the ORF category, with a function that is uncertain. This CDR3 comprises 14 residues. V shed 2 bases and J 5 bases; nucleotides not matched to a gene: 5. DNA of the CDR3: TGCGCCAGCAGTCAAAGGGACAGGTTCGACGAGCAGTACTTC. This translates into CASSQRDRFDEQYF.

The CDR3 sequence is CASSLDPDSNQPQHF. The CDR3 bases are TGTGCCAGCAGCTTAGACCCGGATAGCAATCAGCCCCAGCATTTT. The J gene is TRBJ1-5, the V gene TRBV7-2; D is undetermined. CDR1 SGHTA and CDR2 FQGNSA come from the germline V gene. The length of the CDR3 is 15 residues. V was trimmed by 1 base and J by 0 bases, leaving 7 bases between them.

V and J are TRBV7-2 and TRBJ2-5, with D tentatively TRBD2 (5 bases). The germline V gene encodes CDR1 SGHTA and CDR2 FQGNSA. The germline V and J ends were trimmed by 6 bases and 2 bases, with 16 bases remaining between them. This CDR3 has 15 amino acids. The CDR3 loop is CASSRAGWVQETQYF. As DNA, the CDR3 is TGTGCCAGCAGTCGCGCGGGTTGGGTACAAGAGACCCAGTACTTC.

V gene TRBV6-1 combines with J gene TRBJ2-2; TRBD1 is a possible D gene (6 bases). In germline, CDR1 is MNHNS, CDR2 SASEGT. This CDR3 has 15 residues. V dropped 4 bases and J dropped 3 bases, with 12 bases sitting between them. The chain's CDR3 is CASSARTVHTGELFF. In DNA form, the CDR3 reads TGTGCCAGCAGTGCTCGGACAGTTCACACCGGGGAGCTGTTTTTT.

This rearrangement joins TRBV19 to TRBJ2-5; TRBD2 agrees at 10 bases. CDR3 length: 15 residues. The V gene end was trimmed by 6 bases and the J gene end by 5 bases; junction bases not matched to a gene: 9. Germline CDR1 is LNHDA and CDR2 is SQIVND (reference sequence). The chain's CDR3 is CASRASGSPGETQYF. The CDR3 DNA is TGTGCCAGTAGGGCTAGCGGGAGCCCAGGGGAGACCCAGTACTTC.

This clone has just one count. The chain has TRBV18 and TRBJ2-1, with D unclear. The length of the CDR3 is 11 residues. Per germline, CDR1 KGHSH and CDR2 LQKENI. V lost 3 bases and J 6 bases, leaving 3 bases between the germline ends. The CDR3: CASSPGNEQFF. DNA of the CDR3: TGTGCCAGCTCACCGGGCAATGAGCAGTTCTTC.

The chain combines TRBV28 with TRBJ1-1; possibly TRBD1 for D (6 bases). Germline-derived CDR1 and CDR2 are MDHEN and SYDVKM. CDR3 size: 14 residues. Between the trimmed V and J ends, which lost 5 bases and 1 base, there was a span of 11 bases. CDR3 in DNA: TGTGCCAGCAGTCCGGGACAATGGAACACTGAAGCTTTCTTT. Encoded protein: CASSPGQWNTEAFF.

The chain couples TRBV5-4 to TRBJ1-2; TRBD1 matches at 7 bases. Germline V lookup: CDR1 SGHNT, CDR2 YYREEE (reference sequence). V shed 3 bases and J 2 bases; nucleotides not matched to a gene: 10. This CDR3 contains 16 residues. CDR3 residues: CASSSGRDRTNYGYTF. The DNA for the CDR3 is TGTGCCAGCAGCTCTGGGCGGGACAGAACCAACTATGGCTACACCTTC.

V usage is TRBV6-6 and J usage is TRBJ1-2; 9 positions agree with TRBD1. CDR1 and CDR2 from the germline V gene are MNHNY and SVGAGI (reference sequence). After removal of 7 bases from V and 6 bases from J, the junction contained 12 bases not matched to a gene. This CDR3 is 15 amino acids long. The CDR3 sequence: CASTYGRDRDNGYTF. DNA for the CDR3: TGTGCCAGCACCTATGGTCGGGACAGGGATAATGGCTACACCTTC.

This chain connects TRBV11-3 to TRBJ2-5; D is perhaps TRBD2 (6 bases). The CDR3 runs 19 residues. Germline loops: CDR1 SGHNT, CDR2 YENEEA. V shed 5 bases and J shed 2 bases, with 27 bases lying between them. This CDR3 is CASSPGWAGRSDIQETQYF. CDR3 nucleotide sequence: TGTGCCAGCAGCCCTGGGTGGGCGGGGAGATCTGATATACAAGAGACCCAGTACTTC.

This clone occurred once. The chain links TRBV21-1 to TRBJ2-7; the table assigns TRBD2, which was not confirmed against the DNA. TRBV21-1 is a recognized pseudogene. The CDR3 length is 16 residues. The CDR3 sequence is CASKAVLAGGHYEQYF. For the CDR3, the DNA is TGTGCCAGCAAAGCAGTACTAGCGGGAGGGCACTACGAGCAGTACTTC.

The J gene is TRBJ1-5, the V gene TRBV19; no clear D gene. Per germline, CDR1 LNHDA and CDR2 SQIVND (reference sequence). V was cut by 7 bases and J by 9 bases, with 19 bases left in between. This CDR3 contains 14 residues. The chain's CDR3 is CASIESVGVRPQHF. CDR3 in DNA: TGTGCCAGTATAGAGTCCGTTGGGGTTCGGCCCCAGCATTTT.

The chain employs TRBV11-2 and TRBJ2-7; 10 bases align to TRBD2. The germline V gene has CDR1 SGHAT and CDR2 FQNNGV. J lost 3 bases, V lost 2 bases, and 4 bases had no gene match. The CDR3 consists of 15 residues. The DNA for the CDR3 is TGTGCCAGCAGCTTATTGGCTAGCGGGAGCTACGAGCAGTACTTC. This translates into CASSLLASGSYEQYF.

V is TRBV7-2 and J is TRBJ1-4; weak D call: TRBD1 (5 bases). Trimming pared 1 base from V and 8 bases from J, leaving 8 bases between. This CDR3 is 13 amino acids long. Germline V lookup: CDR1 SGHTA, CDR2 FQGNSA. The CDR3 protein is CASSLGWGEKLFF. The CDR3 DNA reads as TGTGCCAGCAGCTTAGGATGGGGGGAAAAACTGTTTTTT.

This clone was recorded once. The chain couples TRBV6-6 to TRBJ1-2, with D tentatively TRBD1 (6 bases). Germline V CDR1 and CDR2: MNHNY, SVGAGI (reference sequence). CDR3 length: 16 amino acids. V dropped 0 bases and J dropped 0 bases, with 11 bases sitting between them. CDR3 DNA: TGTGCCAGCAGTTACTCGGGGGGCCCCTCTAACTATGGCTACACCTTC. It yields the protein CASSYSGGPSNYGYTF.